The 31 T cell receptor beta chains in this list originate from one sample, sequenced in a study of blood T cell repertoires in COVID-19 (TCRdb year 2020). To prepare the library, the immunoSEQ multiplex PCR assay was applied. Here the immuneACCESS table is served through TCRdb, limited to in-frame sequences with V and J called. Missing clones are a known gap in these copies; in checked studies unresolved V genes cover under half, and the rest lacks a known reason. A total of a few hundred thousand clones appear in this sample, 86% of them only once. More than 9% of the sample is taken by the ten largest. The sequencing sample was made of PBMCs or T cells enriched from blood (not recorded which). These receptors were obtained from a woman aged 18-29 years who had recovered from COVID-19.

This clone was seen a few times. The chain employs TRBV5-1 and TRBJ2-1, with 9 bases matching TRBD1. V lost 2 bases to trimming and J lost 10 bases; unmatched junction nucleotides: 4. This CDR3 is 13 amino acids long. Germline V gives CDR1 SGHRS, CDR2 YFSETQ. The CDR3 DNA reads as TGCGCCAGCAGCTTTAGGACAGGGGACGAGCAGTTCTTC. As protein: CASSFRTGDEQFF.

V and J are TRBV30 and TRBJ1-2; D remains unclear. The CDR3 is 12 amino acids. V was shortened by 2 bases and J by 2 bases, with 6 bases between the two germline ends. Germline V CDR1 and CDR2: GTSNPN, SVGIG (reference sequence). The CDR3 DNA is TGTGCCTGGAGTTACCAGAACTATGGCTACACCTTC. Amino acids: CAWSYQNYGYTF.

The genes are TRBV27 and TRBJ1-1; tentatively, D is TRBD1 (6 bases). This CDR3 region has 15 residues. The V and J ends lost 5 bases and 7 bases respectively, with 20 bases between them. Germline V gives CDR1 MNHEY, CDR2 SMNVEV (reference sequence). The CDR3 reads CASSPMYYREFEAFF. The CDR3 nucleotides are TGTGCCAGCAGTCCCATGTACTACAGGGAATTTGAAGCTTTCTTT.

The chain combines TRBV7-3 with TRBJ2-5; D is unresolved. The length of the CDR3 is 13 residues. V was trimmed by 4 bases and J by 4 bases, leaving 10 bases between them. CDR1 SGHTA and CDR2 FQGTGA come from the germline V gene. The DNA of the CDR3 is TGTGCCAGCAGCTCAGGTTGGCGAGAGACCCAGTACTTC. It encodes CASSSGWRETQYF.

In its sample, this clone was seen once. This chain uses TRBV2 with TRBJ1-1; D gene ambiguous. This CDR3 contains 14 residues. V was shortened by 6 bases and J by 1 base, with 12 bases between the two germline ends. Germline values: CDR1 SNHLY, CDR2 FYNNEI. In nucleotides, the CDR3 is TGTGCCAGCAGCGACTTTGGAGGGAACACTGAAGCTTTCTTT. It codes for CASSDFGGNTEAFF.

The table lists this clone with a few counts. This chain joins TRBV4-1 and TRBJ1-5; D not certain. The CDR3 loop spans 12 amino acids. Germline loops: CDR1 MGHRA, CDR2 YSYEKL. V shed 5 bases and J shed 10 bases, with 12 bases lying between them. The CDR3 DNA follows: TGCGCCAGCAGCGACGGAGTGAGACCCCAGCATTTT. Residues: CASSDGVRPQHF.

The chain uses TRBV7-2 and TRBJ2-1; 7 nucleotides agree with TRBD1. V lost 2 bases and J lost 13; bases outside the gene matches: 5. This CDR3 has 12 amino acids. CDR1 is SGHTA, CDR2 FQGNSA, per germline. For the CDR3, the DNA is TGTGCCAGCAGCTTACCGGGACAGAGACAGTTCTTC. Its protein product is CASSLPGQRQFF.

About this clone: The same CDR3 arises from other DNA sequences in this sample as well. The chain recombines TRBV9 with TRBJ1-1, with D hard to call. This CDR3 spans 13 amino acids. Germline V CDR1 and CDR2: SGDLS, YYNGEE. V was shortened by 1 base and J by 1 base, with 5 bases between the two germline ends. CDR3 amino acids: CASSVRGNTEAFF. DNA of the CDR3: TGTGCCAGCAGCGTACGGGGGAACACTGAAGCTTTCTTT.

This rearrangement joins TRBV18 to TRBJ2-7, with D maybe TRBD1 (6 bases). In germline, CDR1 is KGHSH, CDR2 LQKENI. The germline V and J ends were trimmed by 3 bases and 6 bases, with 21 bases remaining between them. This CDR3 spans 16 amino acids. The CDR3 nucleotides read TGTGCCAGCTCACCTGAAAAACAGGGCACCCTAATCGAGCAGTACTTC. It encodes CASSPEKQGTLIEQYF.

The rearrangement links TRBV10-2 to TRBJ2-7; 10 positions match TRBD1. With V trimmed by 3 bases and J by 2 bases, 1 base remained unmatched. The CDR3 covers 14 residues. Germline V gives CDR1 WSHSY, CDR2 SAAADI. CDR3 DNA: TGCGCCAGCAGTGAAGGGACAGGGGCCTACGAGCAGTACTTC. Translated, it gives CASSEGTGAYEQYF.

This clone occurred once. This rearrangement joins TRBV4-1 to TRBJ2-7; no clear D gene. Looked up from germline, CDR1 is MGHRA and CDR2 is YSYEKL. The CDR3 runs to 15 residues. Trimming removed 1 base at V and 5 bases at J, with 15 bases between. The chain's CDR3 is CASSQVGQDVDEQYF. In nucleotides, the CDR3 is TGCGCCAGCAGCCAAGTGGGCCAGGATGTGGACGAGCAGTACTTC.

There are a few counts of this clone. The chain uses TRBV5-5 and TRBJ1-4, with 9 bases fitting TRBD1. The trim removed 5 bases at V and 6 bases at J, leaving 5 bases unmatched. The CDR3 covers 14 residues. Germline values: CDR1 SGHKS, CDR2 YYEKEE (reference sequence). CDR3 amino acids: CASRVQGADEKLFF. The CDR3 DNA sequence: TGTGCCAGCAGGGTACAGGGGGCGGATGAAAAACTGTTTTTT.

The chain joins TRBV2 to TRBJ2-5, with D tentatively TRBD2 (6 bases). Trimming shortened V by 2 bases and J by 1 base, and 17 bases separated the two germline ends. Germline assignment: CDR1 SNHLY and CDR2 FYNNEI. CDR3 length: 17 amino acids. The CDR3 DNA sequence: TGTGCCAGCAGTGAAAGGGACTGGCCGGTCCTCCAAGAGACCCAGTACTTC. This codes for CASSERDWPVLQETQYF.

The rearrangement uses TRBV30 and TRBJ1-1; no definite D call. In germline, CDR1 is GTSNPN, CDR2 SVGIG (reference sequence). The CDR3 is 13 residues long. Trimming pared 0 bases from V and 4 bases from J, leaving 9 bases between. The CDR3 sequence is CAWSVLGPTEAFF. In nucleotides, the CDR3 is TGTGCCTGGAGTGTATTGGGCCCCACTGAAGCTTTCTTT.

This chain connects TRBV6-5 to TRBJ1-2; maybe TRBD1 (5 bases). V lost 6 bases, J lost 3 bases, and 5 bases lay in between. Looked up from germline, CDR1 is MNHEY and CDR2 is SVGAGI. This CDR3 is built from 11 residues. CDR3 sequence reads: CASRTDYGYTF. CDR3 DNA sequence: TGTGCCAGCAGGACAGACTATGGCTACACCTTC.

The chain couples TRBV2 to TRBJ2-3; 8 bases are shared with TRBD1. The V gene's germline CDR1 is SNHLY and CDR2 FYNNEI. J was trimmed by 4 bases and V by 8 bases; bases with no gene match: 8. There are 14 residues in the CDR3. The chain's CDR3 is CASYSDRVADTQYF. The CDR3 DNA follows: TGTGCCAGCTACTCGGACAGGGTGGCAGATACGCAGTATTTT.

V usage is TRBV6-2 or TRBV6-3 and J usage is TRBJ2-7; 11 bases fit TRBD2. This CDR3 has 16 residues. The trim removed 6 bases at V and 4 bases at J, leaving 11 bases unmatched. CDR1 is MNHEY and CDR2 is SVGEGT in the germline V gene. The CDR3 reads CASSPILAGAGYEQYF. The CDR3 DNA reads TGTGCCAGCAGCCCGATACTAGCGGGAGCGGGATACGAGCAGTACTTC.

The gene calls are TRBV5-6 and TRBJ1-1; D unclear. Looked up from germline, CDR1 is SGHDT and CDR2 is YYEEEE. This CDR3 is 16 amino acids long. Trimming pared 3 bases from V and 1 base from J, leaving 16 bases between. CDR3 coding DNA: TGTGCCAGCAGCTCCAGTATCGGGTACCCGAACACTGAAGCTTTCTTT. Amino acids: CASSSSIGYPNTEAFF.

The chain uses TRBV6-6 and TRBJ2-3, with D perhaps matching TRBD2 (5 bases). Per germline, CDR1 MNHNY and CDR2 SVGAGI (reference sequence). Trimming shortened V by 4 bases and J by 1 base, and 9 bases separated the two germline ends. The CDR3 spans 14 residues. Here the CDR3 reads CASSWTSRTDTQYF. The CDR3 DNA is TGTGCCAGCAGTTGGACTTCCCGCACAGATACGCAGTATTTT.

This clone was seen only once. This chain's CDR3 is CASSTVGEPYYGYTF. CDR3 nucleotide sequence: TGTGCCAGTAGTACAGTTGGAGAGCCGTACTATGGCTACACCTTC. The chain employs TRBV19 and TRBJ1-2, with D unresolved. This CDR3 is 15 amino acids long. Trimming removed 4 bases at V and 3 bases at J, with 15 bases between. From germline, CDR1 is LNHDA and CDR2 SQIVND (reference sequence).

The CDR3 sequence is CASSLSQGVWAEQFF. As DNA, the CDR3 is TGTGCCAGCAGCTTAAGCCAGGGGGTTTGGGCTGAGCAGTTCTTC. This chain uses TRBV7-3 with TRBJ2-1; 7 bases map to TRBD1. V trimming: 1 base; J trimming: 9 bases; junction bases outside the gene matches: 9. CDR1 is SGHTA and CDR2 is FQGTGA in the germline V gene. The CDR3 length is 15 residues. The variable domain in full, completed from reference TRBV7-3 and TRBJ2-1, reads GAGVSQTPSNKVTEKGKYVELRCDPISGHTALYWYRQSLGQGPEFLIYFQGTGAADDSGLPNDRFFAVRPEGSVSTLKIQRTERGDSAVYLCASSLSQGVWAEQFFGPGTRLTVL.

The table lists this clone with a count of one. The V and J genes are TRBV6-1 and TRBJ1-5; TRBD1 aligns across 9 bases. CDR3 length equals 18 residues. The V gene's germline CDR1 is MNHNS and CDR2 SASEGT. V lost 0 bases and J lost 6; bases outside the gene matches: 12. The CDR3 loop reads CASSEALAGQGVSQPQHF. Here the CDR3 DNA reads TGTGCCAGCAGTGAAGCGCTCGCGGGACAGGGCGTTAGTCAGCCCCAGCATTTT.

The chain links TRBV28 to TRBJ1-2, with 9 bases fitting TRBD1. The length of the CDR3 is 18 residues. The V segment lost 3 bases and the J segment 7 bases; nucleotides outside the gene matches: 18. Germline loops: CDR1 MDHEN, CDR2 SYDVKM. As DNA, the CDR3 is TGTGCCAGCAGTTTCACTGCGTCGGGGTTTGGGACAGGGCCTGGCTACACCTTC. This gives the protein CASSFTASGFGTGPGYTF.

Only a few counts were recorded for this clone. CDR3 in DNA: TGTGCCAGCAGTGACTCTCCCCCGGACAGAAAGAACACTGAAGCTTTCTTT. It codes for CASSDSPPDRKNTEAFF. The V call is TRBV6-4, the J call TRBJ1-1; possibly TRBD1 for D (6 bases). The CDR3 runs 17 residues. Per the germline V gene, CDR1 is MRHNA and CDR2 is SNTAGT. V lost 0 bases to trimming and J lost 1 base, with 15 bases between them.

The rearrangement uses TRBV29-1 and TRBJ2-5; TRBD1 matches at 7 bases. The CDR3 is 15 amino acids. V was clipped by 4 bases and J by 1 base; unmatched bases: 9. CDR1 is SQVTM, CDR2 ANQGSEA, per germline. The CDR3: CSVGGYRGSQETQYF. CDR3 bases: TGCAGCGTTGGAGGGTACAGGGGAAGCCAAGAGACCCAGTACTTC.

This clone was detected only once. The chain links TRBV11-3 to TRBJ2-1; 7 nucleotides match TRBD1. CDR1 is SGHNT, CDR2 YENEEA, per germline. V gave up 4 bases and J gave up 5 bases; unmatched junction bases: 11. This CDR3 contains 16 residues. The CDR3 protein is CASSSPRDRPNNEQFF. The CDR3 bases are TGTGCCAGCAGCTCCCCAAGGGACAGACCTAACAATGAGCAGTTCTTC.

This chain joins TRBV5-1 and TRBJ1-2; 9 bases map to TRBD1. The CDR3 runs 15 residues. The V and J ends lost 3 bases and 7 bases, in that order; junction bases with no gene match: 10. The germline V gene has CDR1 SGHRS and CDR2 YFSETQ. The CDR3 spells CASSSEGQGISGYTF. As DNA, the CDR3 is TGCGCCAGCAGCTCGGAGGGACAGGGAATAAGTGGCTACACCTTC.

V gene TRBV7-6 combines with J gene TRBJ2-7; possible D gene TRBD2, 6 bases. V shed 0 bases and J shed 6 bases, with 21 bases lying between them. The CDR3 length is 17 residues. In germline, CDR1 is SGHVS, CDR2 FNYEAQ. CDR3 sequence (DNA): TGTGCCAGCAGCTTAGCCTCGACAGCGCTGGGAGGAGGCGAGCAGTACTTC. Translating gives CASSLASTALGGGEQYF.

In DNA, the CDR3 is TGTGCCAGCAGCCAGCAGATAAGCACAGATACGCAGTATTTT. This sequence encodes CASSQQISTDTQYF. V gene TRBV14 combines with J gene TRBJ2-3; D gene uncertain. The V end lost 3 bases, the J end lost 0 bases, and 7 bases lay between the germline ends. The CDR3 has 14 amino acids. Looked up from germline, CDR1 is SGHDN and CDR2 is FVKESK.

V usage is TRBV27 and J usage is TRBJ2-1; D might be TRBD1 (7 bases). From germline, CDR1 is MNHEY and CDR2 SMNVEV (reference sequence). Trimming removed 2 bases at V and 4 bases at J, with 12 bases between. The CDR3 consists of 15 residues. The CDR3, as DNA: TGTGCCAGCAGTTTAGGGGCAGGGGGGTACAATGAGCAGTTCTTC. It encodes CASSLGAGGYNEQFF.

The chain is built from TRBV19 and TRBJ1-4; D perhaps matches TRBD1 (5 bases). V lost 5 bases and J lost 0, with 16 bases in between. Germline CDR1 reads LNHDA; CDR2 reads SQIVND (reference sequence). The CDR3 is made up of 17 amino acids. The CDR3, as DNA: TGTGCCAGTAGTGTTGGCAGGGTCCCTGCAACTAATGAAAAACTGTTTTTT. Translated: CASSVGRVPATNEKLFF.